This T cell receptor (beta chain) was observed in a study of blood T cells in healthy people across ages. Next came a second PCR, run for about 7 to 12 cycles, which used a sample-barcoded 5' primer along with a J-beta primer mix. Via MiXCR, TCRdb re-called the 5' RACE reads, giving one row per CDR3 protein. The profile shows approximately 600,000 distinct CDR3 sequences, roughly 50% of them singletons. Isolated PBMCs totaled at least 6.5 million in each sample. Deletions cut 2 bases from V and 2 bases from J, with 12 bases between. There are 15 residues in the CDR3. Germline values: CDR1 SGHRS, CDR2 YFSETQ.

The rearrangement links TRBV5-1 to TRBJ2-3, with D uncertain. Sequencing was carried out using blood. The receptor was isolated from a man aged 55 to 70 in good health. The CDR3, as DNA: TGCGCCAGCAGCTTCCTAACCGGGCCCACAGATACGCAGTATTTT. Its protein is CASSFLTGPTDTQYF.